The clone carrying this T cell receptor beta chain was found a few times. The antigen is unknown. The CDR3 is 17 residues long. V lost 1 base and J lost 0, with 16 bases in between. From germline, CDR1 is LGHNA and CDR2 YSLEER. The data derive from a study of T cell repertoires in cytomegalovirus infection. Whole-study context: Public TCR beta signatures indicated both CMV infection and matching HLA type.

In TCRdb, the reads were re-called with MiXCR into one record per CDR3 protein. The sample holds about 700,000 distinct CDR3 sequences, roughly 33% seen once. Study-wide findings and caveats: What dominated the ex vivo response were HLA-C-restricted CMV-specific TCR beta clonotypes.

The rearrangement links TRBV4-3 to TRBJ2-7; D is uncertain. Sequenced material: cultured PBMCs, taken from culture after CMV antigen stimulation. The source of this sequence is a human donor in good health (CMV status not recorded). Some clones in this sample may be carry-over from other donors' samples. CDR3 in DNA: TGCGCCAGCAGCCAAGCCCTCCGCAGGCAGAGCTCCTACGAGCAGTACTTC. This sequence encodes CASSQALRRQSSYEQYF.